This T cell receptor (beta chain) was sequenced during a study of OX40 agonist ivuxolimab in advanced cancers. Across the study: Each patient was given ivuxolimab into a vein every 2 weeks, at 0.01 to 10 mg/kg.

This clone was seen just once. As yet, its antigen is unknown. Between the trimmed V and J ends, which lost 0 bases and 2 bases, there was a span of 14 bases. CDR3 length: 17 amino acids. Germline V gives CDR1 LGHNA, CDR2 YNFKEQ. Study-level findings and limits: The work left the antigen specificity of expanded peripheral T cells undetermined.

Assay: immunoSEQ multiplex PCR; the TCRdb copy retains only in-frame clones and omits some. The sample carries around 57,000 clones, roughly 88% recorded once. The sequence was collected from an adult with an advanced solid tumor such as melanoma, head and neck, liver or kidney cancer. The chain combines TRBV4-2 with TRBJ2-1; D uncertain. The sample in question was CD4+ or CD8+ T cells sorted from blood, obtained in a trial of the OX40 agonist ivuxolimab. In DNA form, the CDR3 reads TGTGCCAGCAGCCAAGATTCAAACGGACCGCCCTACAATGAGCAGTTCTTC. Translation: CASSQDSNGPPYNEQFF.